The clone carrying this T cell receptor (beta chain) has just a few counts. No antigen is known for it. Germline and junction disagree at one end, which may indicate a read error. Using a J-beta primer mix together with a sample-barcoded 5' primer, a second PCR was run for roughly 7 to 12 cycles. TCRdb redid the calling of the 5' RACE reads with MiXCR, one entry per CDR3 protein. The sample carries about 570,000 distinct CDR3 sequences, about 27% recorded once. Germline assignment: CDR1 ENHRY and CDR2 SYGVKD. This CDR3 is built from 15 residues. The sample comes from a study of blood T cells in healthy people across ages. Notes on the study in general: Samples with more naive T cells showed higher observed beta diversity.

This same sample was also taken into another study, of T cells of mothers and their children. From that paper: Whether related or unrelated, pairs show similar shaping of TCR recombination output by thymic selection.

The clonotype was recovered from a boy aged 2 to 9 in good health. The sequenced sample was blood. The rearrangement joins TRBV10-3 to TRBJ2-7; D is undetermined. The DNA of the CDR3 is TGTGCCATCAGTAATCCTCGGATTGCCACCGGAGAGCAATACTTC. Translation gives CAISNPRIATGEQYF.